One sample yielded the 21 T cell receptor beta chains listed below, sequenced in a study of blood T cell repertoires in COVID-19. TCRdb's copy holds only in-frame clones and misses some; the assay was immunoSEQ multiplex PCR. The sample carries under 15,000 clones, around 72% recorded once. The sample taken for sequencing was peripheral blood. These receptor sequences come from a human donor in a cohort sampled during active COVID-19.

This rearrangement joins TRBV2 to TRBJ2-2; a possible D gene is TRBD2 (6 bases). CDR3 length equals 15 residues. Germline V gives CDR1 SNHLY, CDR2 FYNNEI. Trimming stripped 6 bases from V and 1 base from J, with 12 bases between. CDR3 in amino acids: CASRAGTGNTGELFF. Written as DNA, the CDR3 is TGTGCCAGCAGGGCGGGGACCGGGAACACCGGGGAGCTGTTTTTT.

CDR3 sequence: CASKGTGGVSPLHF. The CDR3 DNA reads TGTGCCAGCAAAGGGACAGGGGGCGTTTCACCCCTCCACTTT. The chain couples TRBV2 to TRBJ1-6, with 12 bases fitting TRBD1. The J segment lost 9 bases and the V segment lost 7 bases, leaving 4 bases of the junction unmatched. There are 14 residues in the CDR3. Germline values: CDR1 SNHLY, CDR2 FYNNEI.

As concerns this clone: Other nucleotide sequences in the sample specify the same CDR3. This chain joins TRBV7-9 and TRBJ1-4; the match to TRBD1 covers 8 bases. J was trimmed by 3 bases and V by 3 bases; bases with no gene match: 0. Germline assignment: CDR1 SEHNR and CDR2 FQNEAQ (reference sequence). This CDR3 comprises 14 residues. The CDR3 sequence is CASSLGQANEKLFF. DNA of the CDR3: TGTGCCAGCAGCTTGGGACAGGCTAATGAAAAACTGTTTTTT.

The gene calls are TRBV6-5 and TRBJ1-5; D not certain. The V and J ends lost 6 bases and 6 bases respectively, with 18 bases between them. Germline CDR1 reads MNHEY; CDR2 reads SVGAGI. The CDR3 has 15 amino acids. CDR3 region: CASRKSGKESQPQHF. DNA of the CDR3: TGTGCCAGCAGAAAATCGGGGAAAGAGAGTCAGCCCCAGCATTTT.

The chain employs TRBV5-1 and TRBJ2-7; no firm D call. The CDR3 spans 14 residues. Trimming took 0 bases from V and 2 from J, leaving 9 bases between them. CDR1 SGHRS and CDR2 YFSETQ come from the germline V gene. CDR3 nucleotide sequence: TGCGCCAGCAGCTTGGTCGTTTCCCCCTACGAGCAGTACTTC. Encoded protein: CASSLVVSPYEQYF.

The gene calls are TRBV6-4 and TRBJ1-3; 7 nucleotides align to TRBD1. Germline CDR1 and CDR2: MRHNA and SNTAGT. The V segment lost 6 bases and the J segment 3 bases; nucleotides outside the gene matches: 11. The CDR3 length is 16 residues. CDR3: CASRLGTAAFGNTIYF. CDR3 DNA: TGTGCCAGCAGGTTAGGGACAGCAGCCTTTGGAAACACCATATATTTT.

The CDR3 loop reads CASSLLAGSSSTDTQYF. DNA for the CDR3: TGTGCCAGCAGCCTACTAGCGGGGTCCTCTAGCACAGATACGCAGTATTTT. This chain connects TRBV5-4 to TRBJ2-3, with TRBD2 identical over 10 bases. The germline CDR1 and CDR2 sequences are SGHNT and YYREEE (reference sequence). The V segment lost 4 bases and the J segment 0 bases; nucleotides outside the gene matches: 8. The length of the CDR3 is 17 residues.

This clone has only a few counts. The same CDR3 also results from other DNA sequences found in this sample. This sequence joins TRBV9 and TRBJ2-2; weak D call: TRBD2 (6 bases). The germline V and J ends were trimmed by 4 bases and 0 bases, with 13 bases remaining between them. This CDR3 is 16 amino acids long. CDR1 and CDR2 (germline): SGDLS, YYNGEE. CDR3 in amino acids: CASSPRGTPNTGELFF. CDR3 nucleotides: TGTGCCAGCAGCCCCCGAGGGACTCCGAACACCGGGGAGCTGTTTTTT.

This rearrangement joins TRBV5-1 to TRBJ2-1, with D possibly TRBD1 on 6 matching bases. CDR3 length: 12 residues. Trimming stripped 2 bases from V and 7 bases from J, with 7 bases between. Germline V gene data show CDR1 as SGHRS and CDR2 as YFSETQ. Here the CDR3 DNA reads TGCGCCAGCAGCTTAGGACAGAATGAGCAGTTCTTC. Encoded protein: CASSLGQNEQFF.

This clone appeared once. V and J are TRBV4-1 and TRBJ1-5, with TRBD1 matching 7 bases. V dropped 4 bases and J dropped 4; count of bases not matched to a gene: 10. The CDR3 extends over 16 amino acids. Germline assignment: CDR1 MGHRA and CDR2 YSYEKL. DNA of the CDR3: TGCGCCAGCAGCCCGGCTCCAGGGGGTGCGAATCAGCCCCAGCATTTT. Translated: CASSPAPGGANQPQHF.

V is TRBV5-4 and J is TRBJ2-5; D unclear. CDR3 length equals 14 residues. V shed 0 bases and J shed 2 bases, with 8 bases lying between them. Germline V gives CDR1 SGHNT, CDR2 YYREEE (reference sequence). CDR3 nucleotide sequence: TGTGCCAGCAGCTTGGAGACACGTCAAGAGACCCAGTACTTC. This translates into CASSLETRQETQYF. The full variable domain, rest sourced from reference TRBV5-4 and TRBJ2-5, is ETGVTQSPTHLIKTRGQQVTLRCSSQSGHNTVSWYQQALGQGPQFIFQYYREEENGRGNFPPRFSGLQFPNYSSELNVNALELDDSALYLCASSLETRQETQYFGPGTRLLVL.

This clone was seen just once. This chain joins TRBV9 and TRBJ2-7; unclear D gene. The CDR3 consists of 13 residues. V gave up 0 bases and J gave up 5 bases, with 9 bases separating them. The germline V gene encodes CDR1 SGDLS and CDR2 YYNGEE. The CDR3 loop reads CASSVDTTDEQYF. The DNA of the CDR3 is TGTGCCAGCAGCGTAGACACTACTGACGAGCAGTACTTC.

The chain carries TRBV10-3 and TRBJ1-2, with D possibly being TRBD1 (6 bases). The ends were cut back, 4 bases at V and 1 base at J, with 13 bases in the middle. CDR3 length: 15 amino acids. Germline CDR1 is ENHRY and CDR2 is SYGVKD. CDR3 in amino acids: CAISVSRDNNYGYTF. The DNA for the CDR3 is TGTGCCATCAGTGTGAGCAGGGACAATAACTATGGCTACACCTTC.

This chain joins TRBV9 and TRBJ2-1; D may be TRBD1 (6 bases). The CDR3 covers 15 residues. Germline V gene lookup returns CDR1 SGDLS and CDR2 YYNGEE. The V gene lost 0 bases and the J gene lost 7 bases, with 14 bases spanning the gap. For the CDR3, the DNA is TGTGCCAGCAGCGTAGGGGAGAGGGGGTTGAATGAGCAGTTCTTC. Residues: CASSVGERGLNEQFF.

The rearrangement uses TRBV27 and TRBJ2-3; 9 bases agree with TRBD1. V trimming: 5 bases; J trimming: 2 bases; junction bases outside the gene matches: 5. The CDR3 is 15 residues long. Germline V CDR1 and CDR2: MNHEY, SMNVEV (reference sequence). In DNA form, the CDR3 reads TGTGCCAGCAGTCGGGACAGGGCCCTCACAGATACGCAGTATTTT. Amino acid sequence: CASSRDRALTDTQYF.

V and J are TRBV21-1 and TRBJ2-2; the table's D call of TRBD2 was not tested on the DNA. TRBV21-1 is labeled a pseudogene. The CDR3 consists of 16 residues. CDR3: CASSKNRTSGPGELFF. CDR3 coding DNA: TGTGCCAGCAGCAAAAACAGGACTAGTGGTCCCGGGGAGCTGTTTTTT.

This clone was counted a few times. The chain links TRBV30 to TRBJ1-1, with D perhaps matching TRBD1 (6 bases). Germline V gives CDR1 GTSNPN, CDR2 SVGIG (reference sequence). Trimming stripped 2 bases from V and 0 bases from J, with 13 bases between. CDR3 length equals 15 residues. The CDR3 DNA reads TGTGCCTGGAGTCCCTTTACAGGGTTGAACACTGAAGCTTTCTTT. Translating gives CAWSPFTGLNTEAFF. Complete variable domain (other parts from reference TRBV30 and TRBJ1-1): SQTIHQWPATLVQPVGSPLSLECTVEGTSNPNLYWYRQAAGRGLQLLFYSVGIGQISSEVPQNLSASRPQDRQFILSSKKLLLSDSGFYLCAWSPFTGLNTEAFFGQGTRLTVV.

The chain links TRBV4-1 to TRBJ1-5; D is perhaps TRBD1 (6 bases). Deletions cut 1 base from V and 5 bases from J, with 9 bases between. Germline V gives CDR1 MGHRA, CDR2 YSYEKL. CDR3 length equals 14 residues. CDR3 in amino acids: CASSQVPGDQPQHF. DNA of the CDR3: TGCGCCAGCAGCCAAGTCCCAGGGGATCAGCCCCAGCATTTT.

The table lists this clone with a count of one. The chain is built from TRBV10-3 and TRBJ2-7; 8 bases line up with TRBD1. The ends lost 0 bases at V and 6 bases at J; junction bases unmatched: 7. This CDR3 is 15 amino acids long. Germline loops: CDR1 ENHRY, CDR2 SYGVKD. CDR3 sequence reads: CAISESGQGRSEQYF. The CDR3 nucleotides read TGTGCCATCAGTGAGTCTGGACAGGGTCGATCCGAGCAGTACTTC.

The CDR3 spells CASSFGQVSGNTIYF. In DNA form, the CDR3 reads TGTGCCAGCAGTTTCGGACAGGTCTCTGGAAACACCATATATTTT. J is TRBJ1-3 and V is TRBV6-5; 7 positions agree with TRBD1. V shed 4 bases and J 0 bases; nucleotides not matched to a gene: 3. The CDR3 totals 15 residues. CDR1 and CDR2 (germline): MNHEY, SVGAGI.

Only a few counts were recorded for this clone. The chain is built from TRBV10-1 and TRBJ1-5; TRBD1 agrees at 9 bases. The V segment lost 6 bases and the J segment 2 bases; nucleotides outside the gene matches: 8. CDR1 WNHNN and CDR2 SYGVQD come from the germline V gene (reference sequence). The CDR3 is 16 residues long. Written as DNA, the CDR3 is TGCGCCAGCAGGGGGTGGACAGGGGTTTGCAATCAGCCCCAGCATTTT. Its translation is CASRGWTGVCNQPQHF.